This T cell receptor beta chain was captured in a study of cytomegalovirus exposure and HLA in healthy donors. Germline lookup yields CDR1 SQVTM and CDR2 ANQGSEA. V was clipped by 7 bases and J by 2 bases; unmatched bases: 10. The CDR3 is 15 amino acids. PCR involved 60 Vbeta and 13 Jbeta primers. Clones were sequenced by immunoSEQ multiplex PCR, and TCRdb holds only the in-frame ones, with some missing. Of around 180,000 clones listed, 65% to 85% are singletons. Input material: PBMCs. This TCR was sampled from a man between 18 and 29 years old in good health and CMV-seronegative. V is TRBV29-1 and J is TRBJ2-2; 7 nucleotides agree with TRBD1. CDR3 protein: CSAQGRSSNTGELFF. For the CDR3, the DNA is TGCAGCGCACAGGGGCGGAGTTCAAACACCGGGGAGCTGTTTTTT.